The 17 T cell receptor beta chains listed next were all sequenced from one sample in a study of cytomegalovirus exposure and HLA in healthy donors (dated by TCRdb to 2016 to 2017). The library was obtained by the immunoSEQ multiplex PCR assay. The multiplex PCR relied on a mix of 60 forward primers for TCR Vbeta segments and 13 reverse primers for TCR Jbeta segments. TCRdb took over this immuneACCESS table, retaining in-frame rearrangements with V and J assigned. Such tables are incomplete; in checked studies, under half of the missing clones stem from an unresolved V gene, and the remainder is unexplained. Recorded for this sample are 110,000 to 150,000 clones; around 79% of them occurred a single time. Jointly, the top ten make up around 3.6% of the sample. Specimen: PBMCs. Receptor source: a male donor in good health and CMV-seronegative.

The rearrangement uses TRBV18 and TRBJ2-7, with 11 bases identical to TRBD1. Trimming at V came to 5 bases and at J to 3 bases, leaving 6 bases not matched to a gene. Germline V gives CDR1 KGHSH, CDR2 LQKENI. The CDR3 has 15 amino acids. In DNA, the CDR3 is TGTGCCAGCTCAACTGGACAGGGGGCCTACTACGAGCAGTACTTC. This sequence encodes CASSTGQGAYYEQYF.

This clone was counted once. The chain joins TRBV2 to TRBJ2-3, with 10 bases lining up with TRBD2. This CDR3 is 18 amino acids long. Looked up from germline, CDR1 is SNHLY and CDR2 is FYNNEI. Trimming at V came to 7 bases and at J to 3 bases, leaving 16 bases not matched to a gene. The CDR3 DNA reads TGTGCCAGCATCAACCCCTGGGCTAGCGGGGGCCATACAGATACGCAGTATTTT. Protein sequence: CASINPWASGGHTDTQYF.

The rearrangement uses TRBV4-1 and TRBJ2-3; 9 bases fit TRBD2. CDR1 MGHRA and CDR2 YSYEKL come from the germline V gene. Trimming removed 4 bases from V and 5 bases from J; junction bases left unmatched: 7. The CDR3 loop spans 15 amino acids. CDR3 protein: CASSPGLAGGDTQYF. The DNA of the CDR3 is TGCGCCAGCAGCCCGGGACTAGCTGGAGGAGATACGCAGTATTTT.

The chain joins TRBV6-4 to TRBJ1-1; D unresolved. The germline gives CDR1 MRHNA, CDR2 SNTAGT. The CDR3 runs 13 residues. Trimming left V 0 bases short and J 2 bases short, with 4 bases between. Here the CDR3 DNA reads TGTGCCAGCAGTGACTCGTCAAACACTGAAGCTTTCTTT. This encodes CASSDSSNTEAFF.

This chain uses TRBV25-1 with TRBJ1-2; D uncertain. The CDR3 length is 14 residues. V lost 0 bases and J lost 8, with 13 bases in between. Germline CDR1 reads MGHDK; CDR2 reads SYGVNS. The CDR3 protein is CASSEYTTNGGYTF. The CDR3 DNA is TGTGCCAGCAGTGAATATACCACTAATGGAGGCTACACCTTC.

The genes are TRBV4-3 and TRBJ2-3; D perhaps matches TRBD2 (7 bases). Germline lookup yields CDR1 LGHNA and CDR2 YSLEER. The V end lost 0 bases, the J end lost 8 bases, and 12 bases lay between the germline ends. The CDR3 loop spans 14 amino acids. DNA of the CDR3: TGCGCCAGCAGCCAAGATGGGGGGGCAAGTACGCAGTATTTT. It translates to CASSQDGGASTQYF.

CDR3: CASSYGRGVYEQYF. In nucleotides, the CDR3 is TGTGCCAGCAGTTACGGCAGGGGGGTGTACGAGCAGTACTTC. This rearrangement joins TRBV6-5 to TRBJ2-5, with D tentatively TRBD1 (7 bases). The J call is uncertain, as TRBJ2-7 better fits the DNA end. Germline V gene data show CDR1 as MNHEY and CDR2 as SVGAGI. The CDR3 length is 14 residues.

This clone showed up just once. The V gene is TRBV7-9, the J gene TRBJ2-3; TRBD1 matches 10 bases. The CDR3 is 14 residues long. The V segment lost 5 bases and the J segment 3 bases; nucleotides outside the gene matches: 2. Germline values: CDR1 SEHNR, CDR2 FQNEAQ (reference sequence). The CDR3 DNA sequence: TGTGCCAGCAGCCTGGGACAGGGGACAGATACGCAGTATTTT. Translated: CASSLGQGTDTQYF.

CDR3 in DNA: TGTGCCAGCAGTTTTCCCGCGACAGGGTATAGCGGCTACACCTTC. Amino acid sequence: CASSFPATGYSGYTF. The chain combines TRBV28 with TRBJ1-2; 7 bases are a match to TRBD1. Looked up from germline, CDR1 is MDHEN and CDR2 is SYDVKM. This CDR3 contains 15 residues. V dropped 3 bases and J dropped 8; count of bases not matched to a gene: 12.

This chain connects TRBV7-8 to TRBJ1-1; D unresolved. The CDR3 has 14 residues. Germline V lookup: CDR1 SGHVS, CDR2 FQNEAQ. V lost 5 bases to trimming and J lost 5 bases, with 15 bases between them. Here the CDR3 reads CASSPYRAGTEAFF. The CDR3 nucleotides read TGTGCCAGCAGCCCGTACCGGGCGGGGACTGAAGCTTTCTTT.

The chain uses TRBV19 and TRBJ2-1; maybe TRBD1 (6 bases). Trimming removed 4 bases from V and 4 bases from J, with 11 bases in between. Germline values: CDR1 LNHDA, CDR2 SQIVND (reference sequence). This CDR3 spans 14 amino acids. The CDR3 protein is CASSRKGDYNEQFF. The CDR3 region has the DNA TGTGCCAGTAGTAGAAAGGGGGATTACAATGAGCAGTTCTTC.

This clone was observed a single time. The gene calls are TRBV6-1 and TRBJ2-7; TRBD1 is a possible D gene (5 bases). Trimming removed 6 bases from V and 3 bases from J, with 15 bases in between. The CDR3 covers 14 residues. Germline values: CDR1 MNHNS, CDR2 SASEGT. This CDR3 is CASSVEVGVYEQYF. In DNA, the CDR3 is TGTGCCAGCAGCGTCGAGGTAGGGGTCTACGAGCAGTACTTC.

V is TRBV11-2 and J is TRBJ2-7, with 8 nucleotides matching TRBD2. With V trimmed by 10 bases and J by 4 bases, 15 bases remained unmatched. This CDR3 spans 15 amino acids. From germline, CDR1 is SGHAT and CDR2 FQNNGV. CDR3: CATTGGSGSAYEQYF. CDR3 coding DNA: TGTGCCACCACCGGGGGGAGCGGGAGTGCGTACGAGCAGTACTTC.

The chain recombines TRBV7-9 with TRBJ1-1, with 8 positions matching TRBD1. Germline V lookup: CDR1 SEHNR, CDR2 FQNEAQ (reference sequence). The CDR3 has 13 residues. Losses at the gene ends were 5 bases for V and 4 bases for J; bases not matched to a gene: 3. CDR3 nucleotide sequence: TGTGCCAGCAGCCCCGGGACAGGCACTGAAGCTTTCTTT. Translation gives CASSPGTGTEAFF.

The rearrangement uses TRBV10-1 and TRBJ2-7; D is uncertain. The CDR3 length is 12 residues. Germline V gene lookup returns CDR1 WNHNN and CDR2 SYGVQD (reference sequence). V was cut by 2 bases and J by 3 bases, with 5 bases left in between. CDR3 sequence reads: CASSETGYEQYF. The CDR3 DNA reads TGCGCCAGCAGTGAGACCGGCTACGAGCAGTACTTC.

J is TRBJ1-2 and V is TRBV30, with D perhaps TRBD1 (6 bases). This CDR3 spans 12 amino acids. The germline V and J ends were trimmed by 1 base and 7 bases, with 10 bases remaining between them. Germline V gene sequence: CDR1 GTSNPN, CDR2 SVGIG (reference sequence). In DNA, the CDR3 is TGTGCCTGGAGTGAACAGGGCAGTGGCTACACCTTC. This translates into CAWSEQGSGYTF. Variable domain in full (rest from reference TRBV30 and TRBJ1-2): SQTIHQWPATLVQPVGSPLSLECTVEGTSNPNLYWYRQAAGRGLQLLFYSVGIGQISSEVPQNLSASRPQDRQFILSSKKLLLSDSGFYLCAWSEQGSGYTFGSGTRLTVV.

V gene TRBV5-1 combines with J gene TRBJ2-2; 9 positions match TRBD2. V was pared by 5 bases and J by 7 bases, with 12 bases of the junction left unmatched. From germline, CDR1 is SGHRS and CDR2 YFSETQ. The CDR3 is 16 amino acids. CDR3 loop: CASRSTSGWGVGELFF. The CDR3 DNA is TGCGCCAGCAGAAGTACTAGCGGGTGGGGAGTCGGGGAGCTGTTTTTT.